This T cell receptor (beta chain) was documented in a study of T cell responses to AZD1222 COVID-19 vaccine. Clones were read by immunoSEQ multiplex PCR, and TCRdb kept only the in-frame ones, dropping some. The table records under 110,000 clones, approximately 87% of them present only once. This CDR3 region has 17 residues. The V segment lost 5 bases and the J segment 1 base; nucleotides outside the gene matches: 13. The germline V gene has CDR1 MNHEY and CDR2 SMNVEV (reference sequence). The rearrangement uses TRBV27 and TRBJ2-7; 8 nucleotides line up with TRBD1. The clonotype comes from an adult who received the AZD1222 COVID-19 vaccine. Sample: peripheral blood, taken 28 days after the second AZD1222 dose. The CDR3 bases are TGTGCCAGCAGTCCAACGTCAACAGGGGGGCCATCCTACGAGCAGTACTTC. Its protein is CASSPTSTGGPSYEQYF.